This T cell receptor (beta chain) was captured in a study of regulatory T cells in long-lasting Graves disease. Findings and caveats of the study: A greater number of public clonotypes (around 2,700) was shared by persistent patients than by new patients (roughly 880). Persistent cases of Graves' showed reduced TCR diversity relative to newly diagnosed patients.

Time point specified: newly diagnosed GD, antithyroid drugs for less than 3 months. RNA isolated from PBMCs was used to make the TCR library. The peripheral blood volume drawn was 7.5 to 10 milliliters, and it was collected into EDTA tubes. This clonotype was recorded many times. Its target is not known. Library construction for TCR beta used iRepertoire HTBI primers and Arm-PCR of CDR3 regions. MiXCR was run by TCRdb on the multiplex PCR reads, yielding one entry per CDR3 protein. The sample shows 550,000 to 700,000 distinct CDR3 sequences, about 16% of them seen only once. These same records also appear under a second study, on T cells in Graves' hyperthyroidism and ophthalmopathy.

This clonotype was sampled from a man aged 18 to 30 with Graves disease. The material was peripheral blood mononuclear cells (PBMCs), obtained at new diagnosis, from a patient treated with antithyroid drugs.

The CDR3 reads CASSPSTAPGPQYF. The CDR3 DNA is TGTGCCAGCAGTCCCTCGACAGCCCCGGGTCCCCAGTATTTT. The V gene is TRBV28, the J gene TRBJ2-3; maybe TRBD1 (5 bases). V was shortened by 5 bases and J by 12 bases, with 21 bases between the two germline ends. The length of the CDR3 is 14 residues. CDR1 MDHEN and CDR2 SYDVKM come from the germline V gene.